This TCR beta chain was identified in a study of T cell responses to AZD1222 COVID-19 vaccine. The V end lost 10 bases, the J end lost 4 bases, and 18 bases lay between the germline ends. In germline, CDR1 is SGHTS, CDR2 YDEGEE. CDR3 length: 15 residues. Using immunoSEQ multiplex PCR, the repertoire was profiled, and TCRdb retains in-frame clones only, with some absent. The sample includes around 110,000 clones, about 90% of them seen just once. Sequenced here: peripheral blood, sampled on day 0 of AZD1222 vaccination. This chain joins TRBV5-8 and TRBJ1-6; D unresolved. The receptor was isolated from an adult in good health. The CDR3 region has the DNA TGTGCCCCGGTGACGGCACGGTCTTATAATTCACCCCTCCACTTT. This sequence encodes CAPVTARSYNSPLHF.